The rows below give T cell receptor beta chains drawn from one sample of a study of control samples from healthy donors and cancer patients. Method: immunoSEQ multiplex PCR; TCRdb's copy keeps in-frame clones and lacks some. The table includes approximately 150,000 clones, about 89% detected once. What was sequenced was blood. These receptors were collected from a man aged 18 to 35 in good health. The CDR3 runs from the conserved cysteine through the conserved F or W. Each record gives: D gene, clone size, CDR3 length, J gene, V gene, CDR3 protein, CDR3 DNA. A D gene is named only where the DNA matches it firmly. Clone size is shown for a subset of rows, as once, few, many or a class of expanded clone.

- - 16 TRBJ1-2 TRBV7-9 CASSLSQGSTSYGYTF TGTGCCAGCAGCTTAAGCCAGGGTTCTACTAGCTATGGCTACACCTTC
- - 14 TRBJ1-3 TRBV5-5 CASSLYRAADTIYF TGTGCCAGCAGCTTGTACAGGGCGGCGGACACCATATATTTT
TRBD2 - 19 TRBJ2-5 TRBV7-3 CASSLISGLAGGPGETQYF TGTGCCAGCAGCTTAATCTCAGGACTAGCGGGGGGGCCGGGAGAGACCCAGTACTTC
TRBD1 - 16 TRBJ1-2 TRBV4-1 CASSQDGGTGLSGYTF TGCGCCAGCAGCCAAGATGGAGGGACAGGGCTCTCAGGCTACACCTTC
- - 13 TRBJ1-4 TRBV27 CASTGTLNEKLFF TGTGCCAGCACCGGGACGCTGAATGAAAAACTGTTTTTT
- - 15 TRBJ1-1 TRBV7-9 CASSWGDFMNTEAFF TGTGCCAGCAGCTGGGGGGACTTTATGAACACTGAAGCTTTCTTT
- - 15 TRBJ2-7 TRBV7-2 CASSLASGRSYEQYF TGTGCCAGCAGCTTAGCTAGCGGTCGCTCCTACGAGCAGTACTTC
- - 12 TRBJ1-3 TRBV29-1 CSVGQAGNTIYF TGCAGCGTTGGACAGGCTGGAAACACCATATATTTT
- - 15 TRBJ1-2 TRBV4-1 CASSQDLATNYGYTF TGCGCCAGCAGCCAAGATTTGGCCACTAACTATGGCTACACCTTC
- - 13 TRBJ2-1 TRBV2 CASIPDIAAPQFF TGTGCCAGCATCCCTGACATAGCGGCCCCGCAGTTCTTC
- - 15 TRBJ1-1 TRBV29-1 CSVETADAMNTEAFF TGCAGCGTTGAAACCGCAGACGCCATGAACACTGAAGCTTTCTTT
- - 14 TRBJ1-4 TRBV6-2/TRBV6-3 CASSRTGLGEKLFF TGTGCCAGCAGTCGGACGGGCCTGGGAGAAAAACTGTTTTTT
- - 14 TRBJ2-5 TRBV19 CASSISVSQETQYF TGTGCCAGTAGTATATCTGTTTCCCAAGAGACCCAGTACTTC
TRBD1 - 14 TRBJ1-1 TRBV3-1/TRBV3-2 CASSQERGRTEAFF TGTGCCAGCAGCCAAGAAAGGGGGCGGACTGAAGCTTTCTTT
- - 10 TRBJ1-1 TRBV25-1 CASSHSIAFF TGTGCCAGCAGCCACTCCATAGCTTTCTTT
- - 12 TRBJ2-5 TRBV3-1/TRBV3-2 CASSQVQETQYF TGTGCCAGCAGCCAAGTCCAAGAGACCCAGTACTTC
- - 14 TRBJ1-2 TRBV4-2 CASSQDRSGYGYTF TGTGCCAGCAGCCAAGACAGGTCGGGCTATGGCTACACCTTC
- - 14 TRBJ2-2 TRBV2 CASRPTSNTGELFF TGTGCCAGCAGACCTACTTCGAACACCGGGGAGCTGTTTTTT
- - 12 TRBJ1-2 TRBV28 CASGRRRWGYTF TGTGCCAGCGGTAGACGACGGTGGGGCTACACCTTC
- - 11 TRBJ2-5 TRBV2 CASREQETQYF TGTGCCAGCAGGGAACAAGAGACCCAGTACTTC
TRBD1 - 13 TRBJ1-2 TRBV6-5 CASSPVQGYGYTF TGTGCCAGCAGTCCTGTACAGGGGTATGGCTACACCTTC
- - 14 TRBJ1-3 TRBV6-1 CASSLGPGGNTIYF TGTGCCAGCAGCCTAGGTCCGGGGGGAAACACCATATATTTT
- once 15 TRBJ2-2 TRBV11-2 CASSLSGVLSRELFF TGTGCCAGCAGCCTATCGGGGGTTTTAAGCCGGGAGCTGTTTTTT
TRBD2 - 14 TRBJ2-7 TRBV29-1 CSVRSAGVSYEQYF TGCAGCGTTCGGTCTGCGGGGGTCTCCTACGAGCAGTACTTC
- - 14 TRBJ1-1 TRBV7-9 CASSPLGFNTEAFF TGTGCCAGCAGCCCCCTGGGCTTTAACACTGAAGCTTTCTTT
- once 15 TRBJ1-2 TRBV19 CASSITPPRVGGYTF TGTGCCAGTAGTATTACCCCCCCCAGGGTAGGTGGCTACACCTTC
- few 12 TRBJ2-5 TRBV4-1 CASAQVGETQYF TGCGCCAGCGCACAGGTTGGGGAGACCCAGTACTTC
TRBD1 - 19 TRBJ1-3 TRBV7-3 CASSLTRQGALFSGNTIYF TGTGCCAGCAGCTTAACTCGACAGGGAGCCCTTTTCTCTGGAAACACCATATATTTT
- - 14 TRBJ2-2 TRBV24-1 CATRGQTNTGELFF TGTGCCACGAGAGGGCAGACGAACACCGGGGAGCTGTTTTTT
- - 15 TRBJ1-2 TRBV29-1 CSVGTTGDNYGGYTF TGCAGCGTTGGTACCACGGGGGACAACTATGGTGGCTACACCTTC
TRBD1 - 15 TRBJ2-7 TRBV19 CASSIVGQGLHEQYF TGTGCCAGTAGTATAGTGGGACAGGGGCTACACGAGCAGTACTTC
TRBD1 - 14 TRBJ2-7 TRBV11-3 CASSYRDRGYEQYF TGTGCCAGCAGCTACAGGGACAGGGGATACGAGCAGTACTTC
- - 14 TRBJ2-1 TRBV4-3 CASSQDVGVGEQFF TGCGCCAGCAGCCAAGATGTTGGGGTAGGTGAGCAGTTCTTC
TRBD1 - 15 TRBJ1-5 TRBV6-2/TRBV6-3 CASSPLDRELQPQHF TGTGCCAGCAGTCCCCTCGACAGGGAACTCCAGCCCCAGCATTTT
- - 15 TRBJ2-6 TRBV5-1 CASSLDSSGANVLTF TGCGCCAGCAGCTTGGACAGTTCGGGGGCCAACGTCCTGACTTTC
- - 14 TRBJ1-6 TRBV6-6 CASSSQGVNSPLHF TGTGCCAGCAGTTCGCAGGGAGTCAACTCACCCCTCCACTTT
TRBD2 - 16 TRBJ2-5 TRBV4-3 CASSHSGLAGEETQYF TGCGCCAGCAGCCATTCCGGACTAGCGGGGGAAGAGACCCAGTACTTC
TRBD1 - 16 TRBJ2-1 TRBV10-3 CAIHNPSTGGNNEQFF TGTGCCATCCACAACCCCTCGACAGGGGGGAACAATGAGCAGTTCTTC
TRBD1 - 15 TRBJ1-6 TRBV25-1 CASSPQGGPNSPLHF TGTGCCAGCAGTCCCCAGGGGGGTCCCAATTCACCCCTCCACTTT
- - 16 TRBJ1-5 TRBV4-1 CASSTTPVPSNQPQHF TGCGCCAGCAGCACCACCCCAGTGCCTAGCAATCAGCCCCAGCATTTT
- - 16 TRBJ2-7 TRBV6-6 CASTMVPGAGRYEQYF TGTGCCAGCACCATGGTGCCCGGGGCAGGCCGATACGAGCAGTACTTC
TRBD1 - 14 TRBJ1-1 TRBV9 CASGRQGGNTEAFF TGTGCCAGCGGCAGACAGGGGGGGAACACTGAAGCTTTCTTT
- - 15 TRBJ1-6 TRBV27 CASRGSVSYNSPLHF TGTGCCAGCAGGGGGTCCGTCTCCTATAATTCACCCCTCCACTTT
- - 12 TRBJ2-7 TRBV18 CASSPDTYEQYF TGTGCCAGCTCACCCGACACCTACGAGCAGTACTTC
- - 13 TRBJ1-2 TRBV27 CASSLGGGYGYTF TGTGCCAGCAGCTTGGGGGGCGGCTATGGCTACACCTTC
- - 12 TRBJ2-7 TRBV2 CASSGTDYEQYF TGTGCCAGCAGTGGGACAGACTACGAGCAGTACTTC
- - 15 TRBJ2-1 TRBV28 CASIIGHNSYNEQFF TGTGCCAGCATTATTGGACATAACTCCTACAATGAGCAGTTCTTC
TRBD2 - 15 TRBJ2-7 TRBV11-2 CASSLERGKNDEQYF TGTGCCAGCAGCTTAGAGCGGGGGAAAAATGACGAGCAGTACTTC